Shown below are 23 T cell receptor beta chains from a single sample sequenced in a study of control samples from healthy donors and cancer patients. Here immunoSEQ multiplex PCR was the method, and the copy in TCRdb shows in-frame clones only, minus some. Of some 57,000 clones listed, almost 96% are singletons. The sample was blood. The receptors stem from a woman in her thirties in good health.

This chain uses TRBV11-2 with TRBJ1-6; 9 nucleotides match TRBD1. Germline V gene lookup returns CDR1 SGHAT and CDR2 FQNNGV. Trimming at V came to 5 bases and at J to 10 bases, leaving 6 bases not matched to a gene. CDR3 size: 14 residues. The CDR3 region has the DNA TGTGCCAGCAGCCTTCGGACAGGGGACTCACCCCTCCACTTT. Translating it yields CASSLRTGDSPLHF.

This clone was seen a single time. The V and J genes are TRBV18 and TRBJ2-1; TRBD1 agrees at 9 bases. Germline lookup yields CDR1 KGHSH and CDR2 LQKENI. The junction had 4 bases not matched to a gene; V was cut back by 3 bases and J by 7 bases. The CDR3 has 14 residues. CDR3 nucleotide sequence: TGTGCCAGCTCACCTGGGACAGGGCGGAATGAGCAGTTCTTC. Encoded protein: CASSPGTGRNEQFF.

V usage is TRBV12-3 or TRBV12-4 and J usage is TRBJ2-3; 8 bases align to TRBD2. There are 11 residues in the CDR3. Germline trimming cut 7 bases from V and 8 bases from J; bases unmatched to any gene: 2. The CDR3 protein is CASTLAGTQYF. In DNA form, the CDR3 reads TGTGCCAGCACCCTAGCGGGTACGCAGTATTTT.

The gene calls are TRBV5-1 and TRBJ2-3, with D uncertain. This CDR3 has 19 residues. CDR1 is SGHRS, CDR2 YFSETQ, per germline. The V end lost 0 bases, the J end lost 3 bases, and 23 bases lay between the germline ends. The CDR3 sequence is CASSLANSRVTFVTDTQYF. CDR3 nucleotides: TGCGCCAGCAGCTTGGCCAACAGTCGGGTCACCTTTGTAACAGATACGCAGTATTTT.

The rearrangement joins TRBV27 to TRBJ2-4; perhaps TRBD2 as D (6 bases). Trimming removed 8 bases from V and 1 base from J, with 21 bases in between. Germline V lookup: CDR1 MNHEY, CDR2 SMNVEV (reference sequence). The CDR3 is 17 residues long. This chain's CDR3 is CASAPRFAGSAKNIQYF. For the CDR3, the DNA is TGTGCCAGCGCCCCTAGGTTCGCGGGGTCGGCCAAAAACATTCAGTACTTC.

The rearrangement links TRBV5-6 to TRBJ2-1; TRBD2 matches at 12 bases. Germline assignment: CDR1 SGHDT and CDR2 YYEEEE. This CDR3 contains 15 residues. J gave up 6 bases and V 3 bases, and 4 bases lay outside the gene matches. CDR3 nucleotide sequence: TGTGCCAGCAGCTCCGGACTAGCGGGATTCAATGAGCAGTTCTTC. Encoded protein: CASSSGLAGFNEQFF.

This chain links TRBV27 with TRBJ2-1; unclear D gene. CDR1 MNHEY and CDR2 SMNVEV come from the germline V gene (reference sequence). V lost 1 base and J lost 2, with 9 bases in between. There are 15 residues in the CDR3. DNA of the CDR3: TGTGCCAGCAGTTTATTTGCTGGGGCCTACAATGAGCAGTTCTTC. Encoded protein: CASSLFAGAYNEQFF.

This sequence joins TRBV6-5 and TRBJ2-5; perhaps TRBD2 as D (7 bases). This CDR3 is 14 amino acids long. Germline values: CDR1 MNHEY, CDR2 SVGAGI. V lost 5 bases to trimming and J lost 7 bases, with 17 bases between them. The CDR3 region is CASSPLAARGTQYF. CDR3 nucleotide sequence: TGTGCCAGCAGTCCCCTAGCGGCCAGGGGGACCCAGTACTTC.

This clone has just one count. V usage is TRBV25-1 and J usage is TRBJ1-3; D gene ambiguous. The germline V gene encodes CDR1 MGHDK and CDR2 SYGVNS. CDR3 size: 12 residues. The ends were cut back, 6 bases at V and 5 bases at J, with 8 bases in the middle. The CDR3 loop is CASSPGRNTIYF. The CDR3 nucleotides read TGTGCCAGCAGCCCCGGGAGAAACACCATATATTTT. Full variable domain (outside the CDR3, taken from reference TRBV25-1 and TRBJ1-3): EADIYQTPRYLVIGTGKKITLECSQTMGHDKMYWYQQDPGMELHLIHYSYGVNSTEKGDLSSESTVSRIRTEHFPLTLESARPSHTSQYLCASSPGRNTIYFGEGSWLTVV.

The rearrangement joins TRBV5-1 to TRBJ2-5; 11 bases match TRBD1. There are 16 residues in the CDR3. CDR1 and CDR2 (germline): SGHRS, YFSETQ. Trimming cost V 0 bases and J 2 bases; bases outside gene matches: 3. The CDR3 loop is CASSLGDRGVQETQYF. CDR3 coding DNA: TGCGCCAGCAGCTTGGGGGACAGGGGGGTACAAGAGACCCAGTACTTC.

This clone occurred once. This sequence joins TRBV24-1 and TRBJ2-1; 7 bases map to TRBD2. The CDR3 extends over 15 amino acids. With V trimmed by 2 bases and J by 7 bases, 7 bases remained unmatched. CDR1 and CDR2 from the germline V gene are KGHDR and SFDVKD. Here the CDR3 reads CATSDSAGVVNEQFF. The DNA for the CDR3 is TGTGCCACCAGTGATTCGGCGGGAGTGGTGAATGAGCAGTTCTTC.

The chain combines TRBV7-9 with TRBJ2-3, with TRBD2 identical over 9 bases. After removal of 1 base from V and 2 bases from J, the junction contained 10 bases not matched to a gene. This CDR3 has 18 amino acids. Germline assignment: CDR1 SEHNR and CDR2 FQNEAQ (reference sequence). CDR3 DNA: TGTGCCAGCAGCTTAGGCGTTAGCGGGAGAACGAACACAGATACGCAGTATTTT. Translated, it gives CASSLGVSGRTNTDTQYF.

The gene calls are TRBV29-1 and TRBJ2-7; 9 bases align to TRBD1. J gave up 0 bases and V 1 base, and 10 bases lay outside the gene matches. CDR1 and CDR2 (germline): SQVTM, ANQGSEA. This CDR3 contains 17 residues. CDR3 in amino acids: CSVEAPLGTGSSYEQYF. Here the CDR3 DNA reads TGCAGCGTTGAAGCACCCTTGGGGACAGGGAGCTCCTACGAGCAGTACTTC.

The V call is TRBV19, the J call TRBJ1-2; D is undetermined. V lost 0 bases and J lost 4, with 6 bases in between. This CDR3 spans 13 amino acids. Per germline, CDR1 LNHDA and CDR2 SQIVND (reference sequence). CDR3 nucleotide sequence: TGTGCCAGTAGTATAGACAGGACCTATGGCTACACCTTC. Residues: CASSIDRTYGYTF. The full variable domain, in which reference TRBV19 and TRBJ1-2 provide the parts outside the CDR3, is DGGITQSPKYLFRKEGQNVTLSCEQNLNHDAMYWYRQDPGQGLRLIYYSQIVNDFQKGDIAEGYSVSREKKESFPLTVTSAQKNPTAFYLCASSIDRTYGYTFGSGTRLTVV.

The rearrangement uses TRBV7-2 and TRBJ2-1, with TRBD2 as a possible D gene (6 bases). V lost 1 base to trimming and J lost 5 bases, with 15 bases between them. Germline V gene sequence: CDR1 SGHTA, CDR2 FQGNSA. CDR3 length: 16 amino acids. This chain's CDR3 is CASSLEVGGLNNEQFF. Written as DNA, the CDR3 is TGTGCCAGCAGCTTAGAAGTGGGAGGCCTGAACAATGAGCAGTTCTTC.

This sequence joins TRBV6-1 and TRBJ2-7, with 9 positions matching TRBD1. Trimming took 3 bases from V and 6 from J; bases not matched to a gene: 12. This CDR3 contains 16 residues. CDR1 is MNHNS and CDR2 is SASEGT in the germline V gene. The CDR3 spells CASSESYRGPLGEQYF. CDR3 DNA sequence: TGTGCCAGCAGTGAGAGCTACAGGGGGCCACTCGGCGAGCAGTACTTC.

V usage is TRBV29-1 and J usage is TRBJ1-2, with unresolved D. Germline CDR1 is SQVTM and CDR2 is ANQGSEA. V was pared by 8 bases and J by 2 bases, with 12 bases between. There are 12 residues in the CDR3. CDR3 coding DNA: TGCAGCATCCGCGAAACCAACTATGGCTACACCTTC. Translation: CSIRETNYGYTF.

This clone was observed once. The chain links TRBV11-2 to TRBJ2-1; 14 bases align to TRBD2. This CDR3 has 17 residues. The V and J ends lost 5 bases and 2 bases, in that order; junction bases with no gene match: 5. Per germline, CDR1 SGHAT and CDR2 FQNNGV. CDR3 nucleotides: TGTGCCAGCAGCCGGACTAGCGGGAGGCTCCCCTACAATGAGCAGTTCTTC. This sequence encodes CASSRTSGRLPYNEQFF. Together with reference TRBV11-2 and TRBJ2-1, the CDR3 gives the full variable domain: EAGVAQSPRYKIIEKRQSVAFWCNPISGHATLYWYQQILGQGPKLLIQFQNNGVVDDSQLPKDRFSAERLKGVDSTLKIQPAKLEDSAVYLCASSRTSGRLPYNEQFFGPGTRLTVL.

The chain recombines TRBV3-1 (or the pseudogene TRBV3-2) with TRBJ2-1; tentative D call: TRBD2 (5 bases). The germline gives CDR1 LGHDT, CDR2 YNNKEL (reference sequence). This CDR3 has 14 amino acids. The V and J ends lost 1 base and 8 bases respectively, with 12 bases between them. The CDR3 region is CASSQVGEGDEQFF. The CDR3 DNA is TGTGCCAGCAGCCAAGTCGGAGAGGGTGATGAGCAGTTCTTC.

The CDR3 loop is CASSSLGGNYGNEQFF. The CDR3, as DNA: TGTGCCAGCAGCTCTCTGGGCGGGAATTATGGGAATGAGCAGTTCTTC. The rearrangement uses TRBV5-4 and TRBJ2-1; D is perhaps TRBD2 (6 bases). CDR3 length: 16 amino acids. The germline V gene has CDR1 SGHNT and CDR2 YYREEE (reference sequence). Trimming took off 3 bases at V and 7 bases at J, with 20 bases between the two ends.

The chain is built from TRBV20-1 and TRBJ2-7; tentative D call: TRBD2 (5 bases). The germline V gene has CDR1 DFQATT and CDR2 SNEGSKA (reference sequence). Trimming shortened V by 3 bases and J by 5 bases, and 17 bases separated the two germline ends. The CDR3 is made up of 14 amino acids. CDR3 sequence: CSASNERRRHEQYF. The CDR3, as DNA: TGCAGTGCTAGTAATGAGCGGAGGCGGCACGAGCAGTACTTC.

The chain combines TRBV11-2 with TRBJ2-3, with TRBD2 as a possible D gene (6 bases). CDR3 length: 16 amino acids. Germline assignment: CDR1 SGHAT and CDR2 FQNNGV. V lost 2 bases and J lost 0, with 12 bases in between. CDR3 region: CASSLRVSGSTDTQYF. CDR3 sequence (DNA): TGTGCCAGCAGCTTAAGGGTTAGCGGCAGCACAGATACGCAGTATTTT.

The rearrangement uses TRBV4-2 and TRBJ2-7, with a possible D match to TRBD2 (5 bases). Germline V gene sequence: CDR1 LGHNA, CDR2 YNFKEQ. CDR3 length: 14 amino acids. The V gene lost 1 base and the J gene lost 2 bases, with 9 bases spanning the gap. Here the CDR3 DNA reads TGTGCCAGCAGCCAAGCCGGGATACCCTACGAGCAGTACTTC. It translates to CASSQAGIPYEQYF.